The 30 T cell receptor beta chains given below trace back to one sample, sequenced in a study of cytomegalovirus exposure and HLA in healthy donors. Researchers ran the PCR with 60 Vbeta and 13 Jbeta primers. The data were produced by immunoSEQ multiplex PCR, yet TCRdb's version contains in-frame clones alone and is incomplete. The table shows around 130,000 clones, with roughly 82% occurring only once. Sequences were obtained from PBMCs. Receptors originate from a young woman in good health and CMV-seropositive.

The V and J genes are TRBV7-9 and TRBJ2-5, with 9 bases aligning to TRBD1. The CDR3 is made up of 14 amino acids. The V segment lost 5 bases and the J segment 4 bases; nucleotides outside the gene matches: 5. CDR1 and CDR2 from the germline V gene are SEHNR and FQNEAQ (reference sequence). CDR3 coding DNA: TGTGCCAGCAGCCGGACAGGGGCATTAGAGACCCAGTACTTC. Its protein is CASSRTGALETQYF.

The chain combines TRBV13 with TRBJ1-5; D is possibly TRBD1 (5 bases). Germline values: CDR1 PRHDT, CDR2 FYEKMQ (reference sequence). Trimming removed 3 bases at V and 0 bases at J, with 6 bases between. This CDR3 region has 14 residues. In DNA form, the CDR3 reads TGTGCCAGCAGCTTGGGGGGTAGCAATCAGCCCCAGCATTTT. It specifies CASSLGGSNQPQHF.

The V gene is TRBV6-5, the J gene TRBJ1-2; D call uncertain. The CDR3 loop spans 15 amino acids. The V end was cut by 2 bases, the J end by 0 bases, with 10 bases between. Germline-derived CDR1 and CDR2 are MNHEY and SVGAGI. CDR3 loop: CASSYHGGPNYGYTF. CDR3 nucleotides: TGTGCCAGCAGTTACCACGGCGGGCCTAACTATGGCTACACCTTC.

Concerning this clone: The sample has other DNA sequences that encode this CDR3 too. J is TRBJ2-7 and V is TRBV2; D remains unclear. Germline V lookup: CDR1 SNHLY, CDR2 FYNNEI. V shed 2 bases and J shed 3 bases, with 5 bases lying between them. CDR3 length equals 12 residues. The CDR3 DNA reads TGTGCCAGCAGTGAATCTCTCTACGAGCAGTACTTC. Translated, it gives CASSESLYEQYF.

This chain links TRBV6-1 with TRBJ2-7; 10 bases are a match to TRBD1. CDR1 and CDR2 (germline): MNHNS, SASEGT. This CDR3 region has 14 residues. Trimming cost V 3 bases and J 5 bases; bases outside gene matches: 4. This chain's CDR3 is CASSETGGINEQYF. In nucleotides, the CDR3 is TGTGCCAGCAGTGAGACAGGGGGCATCAACGAGCAGTACTTC.

V usage is TRBV5-6 and J usage is TRBJ1-1, with 8 bases that match TRBD1. Germline-derived CDR1 and CDR2 are SGHDT and YYEEEE. The V gene end was trimmed by 2 bases and the J gene end by 1 base; junction bases not matched to a gene: 4. This CDR3 spans 15 amino acids. The CDR3 protein is CASSLIGQGNTEAFF. For the CDR3, the DNA is TGTGCCAGCAGCTTAATTGGACAGGGGAACACTGAAGCTTTCTTT.

V usage is TRBV9 and J usage is TRBJ2-1, with 7 bases that match TRBD2. The V gene's germline CDR1 is SGDLS and CDR2 YYNGEE. This CDR3 is 13 amino acids long. The V gene end was trimmed by 5 bases and the J gene end by 8 bases; junction bases not matched to a gene: 7. CDR3 protein: CASSLMLADEQFF. The CDR3 DNA reads TGTGCCAGCAGTCTGATGCTAGCGGATGAGCAGTTCTTC.

This chain links TRBV25-1 with TRBJ2-3, with D perhaps matching TRBD1 (6 bases). Trimming took off 4 bases at V and 0 bases at J, with 11 bases between the two ends. The CDR3 is 15 amino acids. Germline values: CDR1 MGHDK, CDR2 SYGVNS. CDR3 loop: CASSGTVSSTDTQYF. The CDR3 DNA is TGTGCCAGCAGTGGGACAGTTTCTAGCACAGATACGCAGTATTTT.

This clone was counted once. V is TRBV27 and J is TRBJ2-7, with a weak D call TRBD1 (6 bases). This CDR3 is 13 amino acids long. CDR1 is MNHEY and CDR2 is SMNVEV in the germline V gene (reference sequence). V lost 4 bases, J lost 1 base, and 8 bases lay in between. CDR3 in DNA: TGTGCCAGCAGTTCTCAGGGGTCCTACGAGCAGTACTTC. This gives the protein CASSSQGSYEQYF.

CDR3 in DNA: TGCGCCAGCACCCCCTCGGGGGGTGGGACTGAAGCTTTCTTT. It translates to CASTPSGGGTEAFF. The chain combines TRBV5-1 with TRBJ1-1; D perhaps matches TRBD1 (5 bases). This CDR3 region has 14 residues. The V gene lost 6 bases and the J gene lost 5 bases, with 17 bases spanning the gap. From germline, CDR1 is SGHRS and CDR2 YFSETQ.

The CDR3 DNA reads TGTGCCAGCCTAGTGGCGGGGGGGCCCTCCAATGAGCAGTTCTTC. Protein: CASLVAGGPSNEQFF. The V and J genes are TRBV7-9 and TRBJ2-1; TRBD2 matches 9 bases. The CDR3 spans 15 residues. CDR1 and CDR2 from the germline V gene are SEHNR and FQNEAQ (reference sequence). Losses at the gene ends were 8 bases for V and 6 bases for J; bases not matched to a gene: 11.

This chain uses TRBV14 with TRBJ2-3, with 7 bases fitting TRBD2. V was clipped by 3 bases and J by 1 base; unmatched bases: 4. CDR3 size: 15 residues. Germline V CDR1 and CDR2: SGHDN, FVKESK. The CDR3 DNA is TGTGCCAGCAGCCAGTGGGAGGGCGGCACAGATACGCAGTATTTT. This gives the protein CASSQWEGGTDTQYF. The variable domain in full, with the rest retrieved from reference TRBV14 and TRBJ2-3, is EAGVTQFPSHSVIEKGQTVTLRCDPISGHDNLYWYRRVMGKEIKFLLHFVKESKQDESGMPNNRFLAERTGGTYSTLKVQPAELEDSGVYFCASSQWEGGTDTQYFGPGTRLTVL.

V usage is TRBV14 and J usage is TRBJ2-2, with 9 bases identical to TRBD1. This CDR3 is 15 amino acids long. CDR1 is SGHDN and CDR2 is FVKESK in the germline V gene. Trimming at V came to 1 base and at J to 6 bases, leaving 3 bases not matched to a gene. The CDR3 sequence: CASSQAGQGPGELFF. The CDR3 DNA is TGTGCCAGCAGCCAAGCCGGACAGGGGCCCGGGGAGCTGTTTTTT.

V usage is TRBV7-3 and J usage is TRBJ2-1; 12 nucleotides align to TRBD2. Germline trimming cut 4 bases from V and 9 bases from J; bases unmatched to any gene: 7. This CDR3 comprises 15 residues. In germline, CDR1 is SGHTA, CDR2 FQGTGA. CDR3 region: CASSSTSGGPSEQFF. As DNA, the CDR3 is TGTGCCAGCAGCTCCACTAGCGGGGGGCCGAGTGAGCAGTTCTTC.

The rearrangement uses TRBV18 and TRBJ2-5; TRBD2 matches at 7 bases. J was trimmed by 2 bases and V by 5 bases; bases with no gene match: 8. There are 15 residues in the CDR3. Germline values: CDR1 KGHSH, CDR2 LQKENI. CDR3 in amino acids: CASSATGRLQETQYF. The DNA of the CDR3 is TGTGCCAGCTCAGCCACCGGGAGGTTGCAAGAGACCCAGTACTTC.

The chain uses TRBV2 and TRBJ2-5, with D perhaps matching TRBD1 (5 bases). The length of the CDR3 is 14 residues. Germline assignment: CDR1 SNHLY and CDR2 FYNNEI. With 7 bases removed from V and 4 bases from J, the gap between germline ends came to 16 bases. The CDR3: CASILQDTLETQYF. CDR3 DNA: TGTGCCAGCATTCTTCAGGACACATTAGAGACCCAGTACTTC.

The rearrangement uses TRBV9 and TRBJ2-1; TRBD2 aligns across 14 bases. V gave up 1 base and J gave up 8 bases; unmatched junction bases: 2. The CDR3 loop spans 15 amino acids. From germline, CDR1 is SGDLS and CDR2 YYNGEE. The CDR3 sequence is CASSVSGLAGDEQFF. DNA for the CDR3: TGTGCCAGCAGCGTATCGGGACTAGCGGGGGATGAGCAGTTCTTC.

This chain connects TRBV6-5 to TRBJ2-7, with no clear D. Germline-derived CDR1 and CDR2 are MNHEY and SVGAGI. V was pared by 5 bases and J by 4 bases, with 6 bases between. The CDR3 spans 11 residues. CDR3 loop: CASSTQYEQYF. As DNA, the CDR3 is TGTGCCAGCAGTACCCAGTACGAGCAGTACTTC.

The chain joins TRBV11-2 to TRBJ2-7; D unclear. V lost 5 bases, J lost 3 bases, and 11 bases lay in between. There are 13 residues in the CDR3. Per the germline V gene, CDR1 is SGHAT and CDR2 is FQNNGV. The CDR3 loop reads CASSDDGFYEQYF. In nucleotides, the CDR3 is TGTGCCAGCAGCGACGACGGGTTCTACGAGCAGTACTTC.

This chain joins TRBV10-1 and TRBJ2-1, with 11 bases identical to TRBD2. CDR3 length: 16 amino acids. From germline, CDR1 is WNHNN and CDR2 SYGVQD (reference sequence). The V and J ends lost 1 base and 4 bases, in that order; junction bases with no gene match: 3. The CDR3 DNA is TGCGCCAGCAGTGAGTATAGGACTAGCGGGTACAATGAGCAGTTCTTC. This translates into CASSEYRTSGYNEQFF.

This clone has just one count. V usage is TRBV18 and J usage is TRBJ2-1; tentatively, D is TRBD1 (7 bases). With 2 bases removed from V and 8 bases from J, the gap between germline ends came to 13 bases. Germline CDR1 and CDR2: KGHSH and LQKENI. The CDR3 contains 14 residues. The CDR3: CASSPAGGRHEQFF. The CDR3 DNA reads as TGTGCCAGCTCACCAGCAGGGGGGAGACATGAGCAGTTCTTC.

V gene TRBV9 combines with J gene TRBJ2-7, with TRBD2 identical over 8 bases. The J segment lost 5 bases and the V segment lost 0 bases, leaving 7 bases of the junction unmatched. From germline, CDR1 is SGDLS and CDR2 YYNGEE. The CDR3 is made up of 15 amino acids. The CDR3 nucleotides read TGTGCCAGCAGCGTAGACGGGGGGGCACAGAACGAGCAGTACTTC. This codes for CASSVDGGAQNEQYF.

This clone was seen just once. This rearrangement joins TRBV7-9 to TRBJ2-1; D may be TRBD1 (6 bases). The CDR3 contains 11 residues. The V gene's germline CDR1 is SEHNR and CDR2 FQNEAQ (reference sequence). The V end lost 5 bases, the J end lost 10 bases, and 9 bases lay between the germline ends. The CDR3 loop is CASSRDREQFF. CDR3 DNA: TGTGCCAGCAGCCGTGACAGGGAGCAGTTCTTC. The entire variable domain, with the rest obtained from reference TRBV7-9 and TRBJ2-1, is as follows: DTGVSQNPRHKITKRGQNVTFRCDPISEHNRLYWYRQTLGQGPEFLTYFQNEAQLEKSRLLSDRFSAERPKGSFSTLEIQRTEQGDSAMYLCASSRDREQFFGPGTRLTVL.

This chain links TRBV19 with TRBJ2-7; tentative D call: TRBD1 (5 bases). Between the trimmed V and J ends, which lost 8 bases and 1 base, there was a span of 12 bases. Germline loops: CDR1 LNHDA, CDR2 SQIVND (reference sequence). The CDR3 totals 13 residues. CDR3 bases: TGTGCCAGTTCGACAGCTGAGTCCTACGAGCAGTACTTC. Residues: CASSTAESYEQYF.

The chain is built from TRBV14 and TRBJ2-7, with D perhaps matching TRBD2 (6 bases). The germline gives CDR1 SGHDN, CDR2 FVKESK. The CDR3 contains 15 residues. The germline V and J ends were trimmed by 0 bases and 8 bases, with 17 bases remaining between them. CDR3 coding DNA: TGTGCCAGCAGCCAAGATAGGGCGGGGCGTGAAAAGCAGTACTTC. It is translated as CASSQDRAGREKQYF.

V usage is TRBV19 and J usage is TRBJ2-7; 8 positions agree with TRBD1. The V gene end was trimmed by 4 bases and the J gene end by 1 base; junction bases not matched to a gene: 3. The CDR3 totals 14 residues. Per germline, CDR1 LNHDA and CDR2 SQIVND (reference sequence). The DNA of the CDR3 is TGTGCCAGTAGTACAGGGGGCGCTTCCTACGAGCAGTACTTC. This translates into CASSTGGASYEQYF.

The V call is TRBV10-3, the J call TRBJ2-5; D might be TRBD2 (6 bases). Germline loops: CDR1 ENHRY, CDR2 SYGVKD. This CDR3 contains 14 residues. V lost 6 bases and J lost 2, with 13 bases in between. The CDR3 here is CAISQGGKQETQYF. CDR3 bases: TGTGCCATCAGCCAGGGAGGAAAACAAGAGACCCAGTACTTC.

The chain carries TRBV19 and TRBJ2-5; TRBD2 matches at 9 bases. Germline assignment: CDR1 LNHDA and CDR2 SQIVND (reference sequence). The CDR3 is made up of 16 amino acids. Trimming cost V 5 bases and J 1 base; bases outside gene matches: 8. CDR3 region: CASSFIAGDLQETQYF. CDR3 sequence (DNA): TGTGCCAGTAGTTTCATAGCGGGGGACCTCCAAGAGACCCAGTACTTC.

The CDR3 loop is CASSISPGGVGTDTQYF. CDR3 nucleotides: TGCGCCAGCTCGATCAGCCCCGGGGGGGTAGGCACAGATACGCAGTATTTT. V usage is TRBV4-1 and J usage is TRBJ2-3, with TRBD2 matching over 8 bases. The CDR3 runs 17 residues. The germline V gene has CDR1 MGHRA and CDR2 YSYEKL. Unmatched junction bases numbered 14, after V lost 8 bases and J lost 1 base.

This clone was seen a single time. The gene calls are TRBV20-1 and TRBJ2-2; D uncertain. CDR3 length: 11 amino acids. V lost 1 base and J 10 bases, leaving 7 bases between the germline ends. From germline, CDR1 is DFQATT and CDR2 SNEGSKA (reference sequence). This CDR3 is CSARGHAELFF. The CDR3 region has the DNA TGCAGTGCTAGAGGGCATGCGGAGCTGTTTTTT.